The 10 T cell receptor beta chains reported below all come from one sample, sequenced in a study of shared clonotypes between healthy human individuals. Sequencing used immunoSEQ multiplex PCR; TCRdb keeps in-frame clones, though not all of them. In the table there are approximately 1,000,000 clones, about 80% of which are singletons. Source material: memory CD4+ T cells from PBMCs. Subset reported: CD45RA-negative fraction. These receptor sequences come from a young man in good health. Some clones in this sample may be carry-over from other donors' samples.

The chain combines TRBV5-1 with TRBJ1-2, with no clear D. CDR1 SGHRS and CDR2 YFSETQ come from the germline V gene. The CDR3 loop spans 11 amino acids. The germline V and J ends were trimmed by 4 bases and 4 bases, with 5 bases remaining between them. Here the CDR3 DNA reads TGCGCCAGCAGCCCGGGCTATGGCTACACCTTC. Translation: CASSPGYGYTF.

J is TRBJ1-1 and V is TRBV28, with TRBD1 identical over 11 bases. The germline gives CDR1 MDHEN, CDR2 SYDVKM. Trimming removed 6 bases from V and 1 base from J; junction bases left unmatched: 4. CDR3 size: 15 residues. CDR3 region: CASRKGTGGNTEAFF. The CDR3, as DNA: TGTGCCAGCAGGAAGGGGACAGGGGGGAACACTGAAGCTTTCTTT.

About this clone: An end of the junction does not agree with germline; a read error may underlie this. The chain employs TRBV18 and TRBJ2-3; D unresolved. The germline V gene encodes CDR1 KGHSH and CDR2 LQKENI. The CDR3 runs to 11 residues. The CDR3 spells CASRSADPQYF. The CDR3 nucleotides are TGTGCCAGCCGGAGTGCAGATCCGCAGTATTTT. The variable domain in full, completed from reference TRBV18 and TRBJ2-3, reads NAGVMQNPRHLVRRRGQEARLRCSPMKGHSHVYWYRQLPEEGLKFMVYLQKENIIDESGMPKERFSAEFPKEGPSILRIQQVVRGDSAAYFCASRSADPQYFGPGTRLTVL.

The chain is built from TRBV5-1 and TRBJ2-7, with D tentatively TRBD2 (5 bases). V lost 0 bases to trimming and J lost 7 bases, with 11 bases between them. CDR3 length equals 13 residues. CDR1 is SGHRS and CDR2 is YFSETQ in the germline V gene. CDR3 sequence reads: CASSLGQRGEQYF. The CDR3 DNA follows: TGCGCCAGCAGCTTGGGACAACGGGGAGAGCAGTACTTC.

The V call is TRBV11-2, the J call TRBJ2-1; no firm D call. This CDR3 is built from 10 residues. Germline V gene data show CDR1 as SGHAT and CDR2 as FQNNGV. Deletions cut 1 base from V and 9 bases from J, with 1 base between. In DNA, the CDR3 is TGTGCCAGCAGCTTAGGTGAGCAGTTCTTC. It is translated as CASSLGEQFF.

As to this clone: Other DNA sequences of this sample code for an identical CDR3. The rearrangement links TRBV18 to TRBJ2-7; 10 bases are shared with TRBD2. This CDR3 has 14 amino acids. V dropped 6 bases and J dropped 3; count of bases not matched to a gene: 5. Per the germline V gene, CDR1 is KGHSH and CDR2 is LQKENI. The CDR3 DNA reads TGTGCCAGCTCTCCAGCGGGAGGGGGCTACGAGCAGTACTTC. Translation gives CASSPAGGGYEQYF.

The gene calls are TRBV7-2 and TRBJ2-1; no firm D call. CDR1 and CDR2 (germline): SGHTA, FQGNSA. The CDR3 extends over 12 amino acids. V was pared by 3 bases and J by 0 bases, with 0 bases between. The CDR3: CASSFSYNEQFF. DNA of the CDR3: TGTGCCAGCAGCTTCTCCTACAATGAGCAGTTCTTC.

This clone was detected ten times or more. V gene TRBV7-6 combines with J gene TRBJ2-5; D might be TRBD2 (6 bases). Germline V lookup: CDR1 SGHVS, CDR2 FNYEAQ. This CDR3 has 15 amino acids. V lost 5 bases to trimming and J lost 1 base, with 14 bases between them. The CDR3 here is CASSGGPSGQETQYF. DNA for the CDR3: TGTGCCAGCAGCGGAGGGCCCTCAGGCCAAGAGACCCAGTACTTC. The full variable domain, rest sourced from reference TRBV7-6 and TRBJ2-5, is GAGVSQSPRYKVTKRGQDVALRCDPISGHVSLYWYRQALGQGPEFLTYFNYEAQQDKSGLPNDRFSAERPEGSISTLTIQRTEQRDSAMYRCASSGGPSGQETQYFGPGTRLLVL.

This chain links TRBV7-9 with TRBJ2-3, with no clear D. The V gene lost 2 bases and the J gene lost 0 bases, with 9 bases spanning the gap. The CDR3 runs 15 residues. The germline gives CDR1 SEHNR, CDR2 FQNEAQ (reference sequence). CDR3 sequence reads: CASSLRQVSTDTQYF. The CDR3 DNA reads TGTGCCAGCAGCTTAAGGCAGGTCAGCACAGATACGCAGTATTTT.

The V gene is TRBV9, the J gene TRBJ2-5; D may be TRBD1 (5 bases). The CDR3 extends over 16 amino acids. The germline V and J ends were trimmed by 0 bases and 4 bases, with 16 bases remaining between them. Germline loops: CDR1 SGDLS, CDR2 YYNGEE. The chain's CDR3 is CASSVVAGLRGETQYF. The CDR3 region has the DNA TGTGCCAGCAGCGTAGTGGCAGGGTTAAGGGGAGAGACCCAGTACTTC.